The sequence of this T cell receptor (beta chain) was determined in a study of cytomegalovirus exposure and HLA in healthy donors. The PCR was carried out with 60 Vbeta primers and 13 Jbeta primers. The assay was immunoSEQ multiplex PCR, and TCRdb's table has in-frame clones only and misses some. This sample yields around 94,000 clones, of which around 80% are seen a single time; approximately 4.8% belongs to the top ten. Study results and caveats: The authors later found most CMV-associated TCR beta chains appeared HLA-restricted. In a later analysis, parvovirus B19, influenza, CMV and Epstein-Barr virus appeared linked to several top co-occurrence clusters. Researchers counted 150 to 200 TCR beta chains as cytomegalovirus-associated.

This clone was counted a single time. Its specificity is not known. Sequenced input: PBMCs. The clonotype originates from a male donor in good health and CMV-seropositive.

Here the CDR3 DNA reads TGCGCCAGCAGCTTGGCCGGTGGAGCGGGAAACTACGAGCAGTACTTC. It yields the protein CASSLAGGAGNYEQYF. The J gene is TRBJ2-7, the V gene TRBV5-1; the match to TRBD2 covers 7 bases. Looked up from germline, CDR1 is SGHRS and CDR2 is YFSETQ. V trimming: 0 bases; J trimming: 3 bases; junction bases outside the gene matches: 9. The CDR3 runs to 16 residues.